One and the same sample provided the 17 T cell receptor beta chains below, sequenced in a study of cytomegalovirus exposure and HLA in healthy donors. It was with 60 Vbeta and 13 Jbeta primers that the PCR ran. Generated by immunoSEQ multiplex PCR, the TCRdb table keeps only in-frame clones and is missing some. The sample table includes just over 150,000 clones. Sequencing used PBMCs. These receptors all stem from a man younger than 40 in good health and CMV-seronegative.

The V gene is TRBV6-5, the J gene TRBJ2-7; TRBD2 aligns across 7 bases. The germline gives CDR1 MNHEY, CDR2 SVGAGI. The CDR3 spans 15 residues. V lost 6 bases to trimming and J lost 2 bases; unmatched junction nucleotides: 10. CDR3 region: CASSLADPITYEQYF. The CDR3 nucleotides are TGTGCCAGCAGCCTAGCGGACCCAATTACCTACGAGCAGTACTTC.

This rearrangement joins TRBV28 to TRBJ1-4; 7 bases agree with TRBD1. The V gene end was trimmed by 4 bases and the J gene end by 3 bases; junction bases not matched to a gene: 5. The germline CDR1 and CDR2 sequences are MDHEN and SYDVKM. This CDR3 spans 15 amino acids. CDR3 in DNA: TGTGCCAGCAGTTCCCCGGGACAGTCTAATGAAAAACTGTTTTTT. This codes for CASSSPGQSNEKLFF.

CDR3: CASSPRDRAGVPGANVLTF. In DNA, the CDR3 is TGCGCCAGCAGTCCCCGGGACAGGGCGGGAGTGCCTGGGGCCAACGTCCTGACTTTC. The chain joins TRBV10-2 to TRBJ2-6, with 9 positions matching TRBD1. Germline assignment: CDR1 WSHSY and CDR2 SAAADI. The CDR3 totals 19 residues. The ends lost 5 bases at V and 2 bases at J; junction bases unmatched: 13.

In DNA form, the CDR3 reads TGTGCCAGCAGTTACCAGGGGCATCGCGACGAGCAGTACTTC. It encodes CASSYQGHRDEQYF. This sequence joins TRBV6-5 and TRBJ2-5; tentatively, D is TRBD1 (6 bases). The J call is doubtful: the DNA matches TRBJ2-7 better. The CDR3 consists of 14 residues. CDR1 and CDR2 from the germline V gene are MNHEY and SVGAGI.

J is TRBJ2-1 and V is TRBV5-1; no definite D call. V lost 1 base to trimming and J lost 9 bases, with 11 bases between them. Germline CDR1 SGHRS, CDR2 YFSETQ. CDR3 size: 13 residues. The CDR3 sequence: CASSLFRSGEQFF. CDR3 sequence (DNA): TGCGCCAGCAGCTTGTTCCGGTCGGGTGAGCAGTTCTTC.

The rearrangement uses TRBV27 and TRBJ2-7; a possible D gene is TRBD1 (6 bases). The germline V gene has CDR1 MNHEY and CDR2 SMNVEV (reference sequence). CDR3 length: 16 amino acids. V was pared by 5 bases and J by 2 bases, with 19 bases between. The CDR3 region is CASSPSTGHQTYEQYF. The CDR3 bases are TGTGCCAGCAGTCCCTCAACGGGACACCAAACCTACGAGCAGTACTTC.

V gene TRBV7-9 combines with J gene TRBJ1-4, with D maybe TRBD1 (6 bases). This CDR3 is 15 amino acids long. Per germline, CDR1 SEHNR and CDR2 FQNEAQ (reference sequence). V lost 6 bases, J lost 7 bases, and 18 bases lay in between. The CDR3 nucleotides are TGTGCCAGCAGGGAGGTAACAGGGCGGAGTGAAAAACTGTTTTTT. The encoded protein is CASREVTGRSEKLFF.

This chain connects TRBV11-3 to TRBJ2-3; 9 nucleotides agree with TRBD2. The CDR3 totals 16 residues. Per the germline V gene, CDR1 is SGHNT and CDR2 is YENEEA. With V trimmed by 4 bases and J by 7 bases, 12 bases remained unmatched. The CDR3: CASSSQTSGGENTQYF. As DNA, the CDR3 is TGTGCCAGCAGCTCCCAGACTAGCGGAGGGGAGAATACGCAGTATTTT. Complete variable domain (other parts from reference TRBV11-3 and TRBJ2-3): EAGVVQSPRYKIIEKKQPVAFWCNPISGHNTLYWYLQNLGQGPELLIRYENEEAVDDSQLPKDRFSAERLKGVDSTLKIQPAELGDSAVYLCASSSQTSGGENTQYFGPGTRLTVL.

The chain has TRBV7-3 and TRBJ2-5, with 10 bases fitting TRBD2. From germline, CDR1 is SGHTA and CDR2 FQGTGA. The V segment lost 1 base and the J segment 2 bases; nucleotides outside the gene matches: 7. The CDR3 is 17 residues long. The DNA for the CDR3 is TGTGCCAGCAGCTTAAACCCCGGGACTAGCGTTCAAGAGACCCAGTACTTC. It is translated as CASSLNPGTSVQETQYF.

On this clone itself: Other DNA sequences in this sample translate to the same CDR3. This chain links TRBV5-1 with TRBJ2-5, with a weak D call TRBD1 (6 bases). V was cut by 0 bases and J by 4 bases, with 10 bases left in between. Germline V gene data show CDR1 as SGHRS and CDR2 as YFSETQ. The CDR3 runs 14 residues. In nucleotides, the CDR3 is TGCGCCAGCAGCTTGGGACAGGCTGTAGAGACCCAGTACTTC. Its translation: CASSLGQAVETQYF.

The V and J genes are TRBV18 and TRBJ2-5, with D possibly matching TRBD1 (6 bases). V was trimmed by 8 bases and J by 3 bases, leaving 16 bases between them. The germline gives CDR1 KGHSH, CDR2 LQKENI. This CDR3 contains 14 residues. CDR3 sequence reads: CASLQVRTEETQYF. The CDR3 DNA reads TGTGCCAGCCTTCAAGTCCGGACAGAAGAGACCCAGTACTTC.

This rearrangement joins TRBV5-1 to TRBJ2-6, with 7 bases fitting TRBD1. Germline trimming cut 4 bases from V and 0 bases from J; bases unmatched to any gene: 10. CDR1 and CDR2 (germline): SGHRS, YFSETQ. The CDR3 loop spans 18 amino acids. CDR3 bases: TGCGCCAGCAGCGTAACCGGGACAGCTATCTCTGGGGCCAACGTCCTGACTTTC. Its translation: CASSVTGTAISGANVLTF.

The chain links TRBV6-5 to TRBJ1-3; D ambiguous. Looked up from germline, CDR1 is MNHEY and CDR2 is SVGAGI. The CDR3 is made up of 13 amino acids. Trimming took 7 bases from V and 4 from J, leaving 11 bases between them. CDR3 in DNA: TGTGCCAGCACCCTTAGAACGGGAAACACCATATATTTT. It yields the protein CASTLRTGNTIYF.

The CDR3, as DNA: TGCGCCAGCACCGAACAGGGGCTTAACTATGGCTACACCTTC. Its protein is CASTEQGLNYGYTF. The chain uses TRBV5-1 and TRBJ1-2; 7 nucleotides agree with TRBD1. The V gene end was trimmed by 6 bases and the J gene end by 1 base; junction bases not matched to a gene: 6. The germline V gene encodes CDR1 SGHRS and CDR2 YFSETQ. The CDR3 loop spans 14 amino acids.

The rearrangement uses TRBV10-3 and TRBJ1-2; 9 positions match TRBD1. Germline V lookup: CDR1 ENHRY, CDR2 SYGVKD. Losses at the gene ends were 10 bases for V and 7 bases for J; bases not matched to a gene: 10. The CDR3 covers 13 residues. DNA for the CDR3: TGTGCCAGGCGGACAGGGGAAACCGGTGGCTACACCTTC. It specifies CARRTGETGGYTF.

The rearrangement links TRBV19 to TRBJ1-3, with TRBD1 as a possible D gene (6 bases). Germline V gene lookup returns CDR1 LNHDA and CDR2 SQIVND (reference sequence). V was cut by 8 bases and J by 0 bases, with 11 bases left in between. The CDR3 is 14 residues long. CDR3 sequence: CASEDSLSGNTIYF. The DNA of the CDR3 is TGTGCCAGTGAGGACAGCCTCTCTGGAAACACCATATATTTT.

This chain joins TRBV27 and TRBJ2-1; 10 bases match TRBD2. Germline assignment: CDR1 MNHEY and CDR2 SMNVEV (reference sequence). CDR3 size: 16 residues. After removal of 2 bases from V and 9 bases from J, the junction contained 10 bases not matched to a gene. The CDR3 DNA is TGTGCCAGCAGTTTACTAGCGGGAGTCCAGGTCGGTGAGCAGTTCTTC. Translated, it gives CASSLLAGVQVGEQFF.